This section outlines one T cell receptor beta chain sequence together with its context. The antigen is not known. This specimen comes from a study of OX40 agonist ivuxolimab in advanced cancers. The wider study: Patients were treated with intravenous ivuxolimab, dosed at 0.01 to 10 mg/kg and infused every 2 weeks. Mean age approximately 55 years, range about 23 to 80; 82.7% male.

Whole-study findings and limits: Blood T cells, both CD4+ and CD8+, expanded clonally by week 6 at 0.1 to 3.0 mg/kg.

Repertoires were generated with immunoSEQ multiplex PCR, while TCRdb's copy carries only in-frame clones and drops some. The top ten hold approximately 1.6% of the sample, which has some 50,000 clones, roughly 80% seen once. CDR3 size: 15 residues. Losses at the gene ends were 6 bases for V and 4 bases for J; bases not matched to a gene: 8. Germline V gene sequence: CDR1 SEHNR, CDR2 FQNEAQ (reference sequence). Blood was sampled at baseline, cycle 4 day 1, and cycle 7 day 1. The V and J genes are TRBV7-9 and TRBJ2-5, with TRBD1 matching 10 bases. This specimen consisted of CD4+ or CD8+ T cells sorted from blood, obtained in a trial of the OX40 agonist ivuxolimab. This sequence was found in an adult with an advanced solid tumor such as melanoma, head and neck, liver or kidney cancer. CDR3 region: CASSPGTGASETQYF. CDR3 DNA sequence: TGTGCCAGCAGTCCCGGGACAGGGGCGTCAGAGACCCAGTACTTC.